The clone carrying this TCR delta chain was seen a handful of times. TCRdb records a much larger clone's protein for this DNA, with a difference at residue 3 that likely arises from a read error; the protein given is the translation of the DNA. The record originates from a study of gamma-delta chains in newborns, infants, children. Study details: Innate gammadelta T cells reportedly expand polyclonally right after birth, driven by microbial exposure, per the title.

TCRdb re-processed the reads using CATT. The sample includes about 5,500 delta-chain clones, roughly 2% seen only once; the top ten take around 13%. The CDR3 extends over 18 amino acids. Germline CDR1 is GEAIGNYY and CDR2 is EKD. V gene TRDV2 combines with J gene TRDJ3; perhaps TRDD3 as D (6 bases). The specimen sequenced was blood. This clonotype was sampled from a child who was a newborn, infant or young child, either healthy, febrile or measles-vaccinated (not recorded which). The CDR3 coding sequence is TGTGCCGGTGACACCTGGGGCCGCGGGTCCTGGGACACCCGACAGATGTTTTTC. Its translation: CAGDTWGRGSWDTRQMFF.